Sequencing of this T cell receptor (beta chain) was carried out in a study of blood T cell repertoires in COVID-19. The repertoire was sequenced with immunoSEQ multiplex PCR; TCRdb's copy has only in-frame clones and lacks some. The data show fewer than 350,000 clones, approximately 87% seen once. Germline assignment: CDR1 SGHNT and CDR2 YYREEE (reference sequence). This CDR3 contains 15 residues. Trimming cost V 0 bases and J 5 bases, with 9 bases left between them. The J gene is TRBJ1-6, the V gene TRBV5-4; D might be TRBD1 (6 bases). The sequenced sample consisted of peripheral blood. The clonotype originates from a woman between 50 and 59 years old who had recovered from COVID-19. The CDR3: CASSLGRGNNSPLHF. The CDR3 DNA follows: TGTGCCAGCAGCTTGGGCAGGGGCAATAATTCACCCCTCCACTTT. Filled out from reference TRBV5-4 and TRBJ1-6, the complete variable domain reads ETGVTQSPTHLIKTRGQQVTLRCSSQSGHNTVSWYQQALGQGPQFIFQYYREEENGRGNFPPRFSGLQFPNYSSELNVNALELDDSALYLCASSLGRGNNSPLHFGNGTRLTVT.